These 20 T cell receptor beta chains were all obtained from the same sample, sequenced in a study of T cell responses to AZD1222 COVID-19 vaccine. TCRdb keeps only in-frame clones here, not all; method: immunoSEQ multiplex PCR. The sample shows roughly 120,000 clones, 85% to 95% of them seen only once. The sample in question was peripheral blood, obtained on day 0 of AZD1222 vaccination. These receptors were collected from an adult in good health.

The chain combines TRBV2 with TRBJ1-6, with TRBD1 identical over 12 bases. CDR3 length: 15 amino acids. V lost 8 bases and J lost 8; bases outside the gene matches: 7. Germline CDR1 and CDR2: SNHLY and FYNNEI. CDR3 DNA sequence: TGTGCCAGCTCGGGACAGGGGGCCAGGTATTCACCCCTCCACTTT. Protein: CASSGQGARYSPLHF.

The V and J genes are TRBV9 and TRBJ2-7; the D is unclear. CDR3 length: 16 amino acids. Trimming shortened V by 4 bases and J by 3 bases, and 20 bases separated the two germline ends. From germline, CDR1 is SGDLS and CDR2 YYNGEE. The CDR3, as DNA: TGTGCCAGCAGCCCTCTTCCTATCGCTAGACTCTACGAGCAGTACTTC. Translating it yields CASSPLPIARLYEQYF. The entire variable domain, with the rest obtained from reference TRBV9 and TRBJ2-7, is as follows: DSGVTQTPKHLITATGQRVTLRCSPRSGDLSVYWYQQSLDQGLQFLIQYYNGEERAKGNILERFSAQQFPDLHSELNLSSLELGDSALYFCASSPLPIARLYEQYFGPGTRLTVT.

This sequence joins TRBV5-5 and TRBJ2-1; TRBD1 matches at 9 bases. The CDR3 extends over 16 amino acids. Unmatched junction bases numbered 10, after V lost 3 bases and J lost 6 bases. Germline lookup yields CDR1 SGHKS and CDR2 YYEKEE (reference sequence). CDR3 coding DNA: TGTGCCAGCAGCTATCAACAGGGGGCGCTTGTCAATGAGCAGTTCTTC. It yields the protein CASSYQQGALVNEQFF. The variable domain in full, completed from reference TRBV5-5 and TRBJ2-1, reads DAGVTQSPTHLIKTRGQQVTLRCSPISGHKSVSWYQQVLGQGPQFIFQYYEKEERGRGNFPDRFSARQFPNYSSELNVNALLLGDSALYLCASSYQQGALVNEQFFGPGTRLTVL.

The J gene is TRBJ1-5, the V gene TRBV20-1; D is unresolved. CDR3 size: 15 residues. Trimming removed 4 bases at V and 2 bases at J, with 15 bases between. Looked up from germline, CDR1 is DFQATT and CDR2 is SNEGSKA (reference sequence). The CDR3 sequence is CSANEKTSGNQPQHF. In DNA form, the CDR3 reads TGCAGTGCTAATGAAAAGACTTCTGGCAATCAGCCCCAGCATTTT.

The chain carries TRBV24-1 and TRBJ2-7; TRBD1 is a possible D gene (6 bases). V lost 2 bases and J lost 2, with 9 bases in between. The CDR3 length is 14 residues. Germline assignment: CDR1 KGHDR and CDR2 SFDVKD. CDR3 region: CATSDSGHTYEQYF. CDR3 DNA: TGTGCCACCAGTGATTCGGGACACACCTACGAGCAGTACTTC.

The V call is TRBV6-4, the J call TRBJ2-3; 7 positions agree with TRBD2. The CDR3 contains 13 residues. Looked up from germline, CDR1 is MRHNA and CDR2 is SNTAGT. V shed 2 bases and J 4 bases; nucleotides not matched to a gene: 0. CDR3 in DNA: TGTGCCAGCAGTGACGGACTAGCAGATACGCAGTATTTT. It codes for CASSDGLADTQYF.

The J gene is TRBJ1-4, the V gene TRBV4-1; unclear D gene. The germline V gene encodes CDR1 MGHRA and CDR2 YSYEKL. This CDR3 is built from 16 residues. Trimming removed 0 bases at V and 10 bases at J, with 18 bases between. The CDR3 protein is CASSQEDNRRSGKLFF. The CDR3 nucleotides read TGCGCCAGCAGCCAAGAAGATAACAGAAGGTCGGGAAAACTGTTTTTT.

The DNA for the CDR3 is TGTGCCAGCAGTTTATCCCCAGGAGAGTATGAGCAGTTCTTC. This sequence encodes CASSLSPGEYEQFF. The chain combines TRBV28 with TRBJ2-1; D is unclear. V was trimmed by 1 base and J by 8 bases, leaving 12 bases between them. The CDR3 is 14 residues long. Germline V gene data show CDR1 as MDHEN and CDR2 as SYDVKM.

The CDR3 DNA follows: TGTGCCACCCTGAGGTCGGGCAGGGGGTTTGATGGCTACACCTTC. Translation gives CATLRSGRGFDGYTF. This chain connects TRBV19 to TRBJ1-2; 7 bases are shared with TRBD1. This CDR3 is 15 amino acids long. CDR1 is LNHDA, CDR2 SQIVND, per germline (reference sequence). V lost 10 bases, J lost 6 bases, and 17 bases stayed unmatched.

This clone occurred once. The V and J genes are TRBV7-9 and TRBJ2-5; 8 bases line up with TRBD1. V lost 5 bases, J lost 5 bases, and 4 bases stayed unmatched. The CDR3 extends over 13 amino acids. Germline assignment: CDR1 SEHNR and CDR2 FQNEAQ (reference sequence). The CDR3 region has the DNA TGTGCCAGCAGCCCAGGGGGCGCGGAGACCCAGTACTTC. This gives the protein CASSPGGAETQYF.

CDR3 protein: CASSLVGGTRDEQFF. The DNA for the CDR3 is TGTGCCAGCAGCTTAGTAGGGGGAACGCGGGATGAGCAGTTCTTC. This chain joins TRBV11-2 and TRBJ2-1; D may be TRBD1 (6 bases). With 1 base removed from V and 8 bases from J, the gap between germline ends came to 15 bases. The CDR3 length is 15 residues. The germline CDR1 and CDR2 sequences are SGHAT and FQNNGV.

This chain links TRBV27 with TRBJ1-3, with D uncertain. CDR3 length: 17 residues. Germline CDR1 MNHEY, CDR2 SMNVEV (reference sequence). Trimming pared 5 bases from V and 0 bases from J, leaving 17 bases between. CDR3 sequence (DNA): TGTGCCAGCAGTAAGGGCCCGGGCCGAAGCTCTGGAAACACCATATATTTT. Protein sequence: CASSKGPGRSSGNTIYF.

The chain is built from TRBV25-1 and TRBJ2-2; 10 nucleotides align to TRBD1. The CDR3 extends over 16 amino acids. Germline CDR1 is MGHDK and CDR2 is SYGVNS. The V gene end was trimmed by 0 bases and the J gene end by 6 bases; junction bases not matched to a gene: 4. Written as DNA, the CDR3 is TGTGCCAGCAGTGAATATCGGACAGGGGGTCCCGGGGAGCTGTTTTTT. Its translation is CASSEYRTGGPGELFF. Full variable domain (rest looked up from reference TRBV25-1 and TRBJ2-2): EADIYQTPRYLVIGTGKKITLECSQTMGHDKMYWYQQDPGMELHLIHYSYGVNSTEKGDLSSESTVSRIRTEHFPLTLESARPSHTSQYLCASSEYRTGGPGELFFGEGSRLTVL.

CDR3: CASSFPGHSNTEAFF. CDR3 sequence (DNA): TGTGCCAGCAGTTTCCCAGGACACTCGAACACTGAAGCTTTCTTT. This chain links TRBV28 with TRBJ1-1; the D gene is possibly TRBD1 (5 bases). This CDR3 is 15 amino acids long. Per germline, CDR1 MDHEN and CDR2 SYDVKM. Trimming stripped 3 bases from V and 1 base from J, with 12 bases between. Based on the CDR3 plus reference TRBV28 and TRBJ1-1, the full variable domain is DVKVTQSSRYLVKRTGEKVFLECVQDMDHENMFWYRQDPGLGLRLIYFSYDVKMKEKGDIPEGYSVSREKKERFSLILESASTNQTSMYLCASSFPGHSNTEAFFGQGTRLTVV.

This clone turned up a few times. The V call is TRBV12-3 or TRBV12-4, the J call TRBJ1-1; D not resolved. The CDR3 length is 13 residues. Trimming cost V 5 bases and J 0 bases, with 7 bases left between them. The CDR3 reads CASSPIMNTEAFF. DNA for the CDR3: TGTGCCAGCAGTCCTATTATGAACACTGAAGCTTTCTTT.

This chain uses TRBV6-5 with TRBJ2-7; D unclear. Trimming pared 8 bases from V and 3 bases from J, leaving 14 bases between. This CDR3 has 13 amino acids. CDR1 is MNHEY and CDR2 is SVGAGI in the germline V gene. In DNA form, the CDR3 reads TGTGCCAGCGGCCCCAGACTTGACTACGAGCAGTACTTC. Protein: CASGPRLDYEQYF.

The CDR3 region has the DNA TGTGCCAGCAGTCCCTGGCGGGGGGAGTTGAGGGGCTACACCTTC. This translates into CASSPWRGELRGYTF. The chain has TRBV28 and TRBJ1-2; D perhaps matches TRBD1 (5 bases). CDR1 is MDHEN, CDR2 SYDVKM, per germline. This CDR3 is 15 amino acids long. V was cut by 5 bases and J by 8 bases, with 21 bases left in between.

Concerning this clone itself: The junction departs from the called germline gene at one end, perhaps through a read error. The chain couples TRBV14 to TRBJ1-3, with no clear D. Germline assignment: CDR1 SGHDN and CDR2 FVKESK. The CDR3 totals 14 residues. CDR3: CASRQGGNKYTIYF. CDR3 in DNA: TGTGCCAGCAGACAAGGTGGCAATAAGTACACCATATATTTT.

The chain is built from TRBV7-9 and TRBJ1-6; D is possibly TRBD1 (6 bases). This CDR3 has 14 amino acids. CDR1 and CDR2 (germline): SEHNR, FQNEAQ (reference sequence). V shed 5 bases and J shed 14 bases, with 19 bases lying between them. The chain's CDR3 is CASSQEGDRPTLHF. Here the CDR3 DNA reads TGTGCCAGCAGCCAGGAGGGGGATCGCCCTACCCTCCACTTT. Drawing the rest from reference TRBV7-9 and TRBJ1-6, the complete variable domain is DTGVSQNPRHKITKRGQNVTFRCDPISEHNRLYWYRQTLGQGPEFLTYFQNEAQLEKSRLLSDRFSAERPKGSFSTLEIQRTEQGDSAMYLCASSQEGDRPTLHFGNGTRLTVT.

The chain joins TRBV5-5 to TRBJ1-2; D ambiguous. Germline loops: CDR1 SGHKS, CDR2 YYEKEE (reference sequence). The CDR3 contains 15 residues. Trimming left V 1 base short and J 1 base short, with 11 bases between. The CDR3 sequence is CASSLRDIGNYGYTF. The CDR3 coding sequence is TGTGCCAGCAGCTTGAGAGACATCGGTAACTATGGCTACACCTTC.